These 21 T cell receptor beta chains were all obtained from the same sample, sequenced in a study of blood T cells in healthy people across ages. Combining a sample-barcoded 5' primer with a J-beta primer mix, a second PCR ran for roughly 7 to 12 cycles. TCRdb ran MiXCR on the 5' RACE reads and lists one entry per CDR3 protein. The sample contains 550,000 to 750,000 distinct CDR3 sequences, roughly 21% of which appear only once. What was sequenced was blood. These receptor sequences come from a man between 65 and 85 years old in good health.

This clonotype was seen only a few times. The rearrangement links TRBV15 to TRBJ1-5; TRBD1 matches 8 bases. The CDR3 is 18 residues long. With V trimmed by 1 base and J by 0 bases, 8 bases remained unmatched. The germline V gene encodes CDR1 LNHNV and CDR2 YYDKDF (reference sequence). CDR3 sequence reads: CATSRAPGQVYSNQPQHF. The CDR3 nucleotides are TGTGCCACCAGCAGAGCCCCGGGACAGGTTTATAGCAATCAGCCCCAGCATTTT.

With regard to this clonotype: A much larger clonotype is one base distant, so this may be a read error. The chain employs TRBV29-1 and TRBJ2-5; maybe TRBD2 (6 bases). The germline V and J ends were trimmed by 4 bases and 7 bases, with 16 bases remaining between them. Germline CDR1 reads SQVTM; CDR2 reads ANQGSEA. This CDR3 has 13 residues. The DNA of the CDR3 is TGCAGCGTTGGTGAAGCGGGTGGAAGGACCCAGTACTTC. Its protein is CSVGEAGGRTQYF.

The chain employs TRBV9 and TRBJ2-3; 11 bases match TRBD2. Trimming at V came to 4 bases and at J to 2 bases, leaving 6 bases not matched to a gene. The CDR3 is made up of 16 amino acids. The germline CDR1 and CDR2 sequences are SGDLS and YYNGEE. The CDR3 loop reads CASSSRLAGLTDTQYF. The CDR3 nucleotides are TGTGCCAGCAGCTCGAGACTAGCGGGACTCACAGATACGCAGTATTTT.

The rearrangement uses TRBV28 and TRBJ2-2, with D perhaps TRBD2 (6 bases). This CDR3 is built from 15 residues. V was pared by 7 bases and J by 2 bases, with 14 bases between. CDR1 MDHEN and CDR2 SYDVKM come from the germline V gene. Here the CDR3 reads CASKKEGPNTGELFF. The CDR3 DNA reads TGTGCCAGCAAGAAGGAGGGCCCAAACACCGGGGAGCTGTTTTTT. The full variable domain, with the rest looked up from reference TRBV28 and TRBJ2-2, is DVKVTQSSRYLVKRTGEKVFLECVQDMDHENMFWYRQDPGLGLRLIYFSYDVKMKEKGDIPEGYSVSREKKERFSLILESASTNQTSMYLCASKKEGPNTGELFFGEGSRLTVL.

The chain combines TRBV13 with TRBJ2-7, with a weak D call TRBD2 (5 bases). This CDR3 comprises 11 residues. Germline V CDR1 and CDR2: PRHDT, FYEKMQ (reference sequence). V gave up 5 bases and J gave up 10 bases, with 12 bases separating them. The DNA of the CDR3 is TGTGCCAGCAGCCTCAAGGAGGTTCAGTACTTC. Its translation: CASSLKEVQYF.

This clonotype has only a few counts. V gene TRBV6-5 combines with J gene TRBJ2-1; D tentatively reads TRBD1 or TRBD2 (5 bases each). The CDR3 covers 16 residues. Germline CDR1 MNHEY, CDR2 SVGAGI. V lost 5 bases and J lost 8, with 22 bases in between. CDR3 DNA sequence: TGTGCCAGCAGTAAGACCGGGACCAGTAATTCGGATGAGCAGTTCTTC. Its translation: CASSKTGTSNSDEQFF.

The genes are TRBV6-6 and TRBJ2-2; 7 bases map to TRBD2. There are 16 residues in the CDR3. Germline CDR1 is MNHNY and CDR2 is SVGAGI (reference sequence). J gave up 4 bases and V 4 bases, and 9 bases lay outside the gene matches. CDR3 region: CASSWGVAGFTGELFF. CDR3 sequence (DNA): TGTGCCAGCAGTTGGGGGGTAGCGGGCTTCACCGGGGAGCTGTTTTTT.

This rearrangement joins TRBV7-8 to TRBJ1-2; tentative D call: TRBD1 (6 bases). Trimming left V 7 bases short and J 4 bases short, with 13 bases between. The CDR3 has 13 amino acids. Germline CDR1 and CDR2: SGHVS and FQNEAQ. CDR3 sequence reads: CASMGADLYGYTF. The CDR3 DNA is TGTGCCAGCATGGGGGCGGATCTCTATGGCTACACCTTC.

V is TRBV4-3 and J is TRBJ1-2; possible D gene TRBD1, 6 bases. Trimming pared 1 base from V and 5 bases from J, leaving 17 bases between. The CDR3 runs 16 residues. Germline-derived CDR1 and CDR2 are LGHNA and YSLEER. CDR3 DNA sequence: TGCGCCAGCAGCCAAGTGCAACAGGGCGGGGGGTATGGCTACACCTTC. Amino acids: CASSQVQQGGGYGYTF.

This clonotype was observed a handful of times. This chain uses TRBV6-5 with TRBJ2-5; a weak D match, TRBD2 (5 bases). The end of the DNA aligns better with TRBJ2-7, so the J call may be wrong. CDR1 is MNHEY, CDR2 SVGAGI, per germline. The CDR3 totals 15 residues. CDR3 sequence (DNA): TGTGCCAGCAGCCCCTCAGAGGGCACCACCTACGAGCAGTACTTC. Translation gives CASSPSEGTTYEQYF.

In its sample, this clonotype was seen a few times. The chain joins TRBV28 to TRBJ2-1, with D unresolved. The CDR3 runs 14 residues. Trimming removed 10 bases at V and 0 bases at J, with 13 bases between. Per the germline V gene, CDR1 is MDHEN and CDR2 is SYDVKM. CDR3 coding DNA: TGTGCCACCCAGCCCTGGAGCTCCTACAATGAGCAGTTCTTC. Its protein product is CATQPWSSYNEQFF.

Many counts were recorded for this clonotype. This chain links TRBV12-3 or TRBV12-4 with TRBJ1-1; D ambiguous. The CDR3 runs 13 residues. V dropped 0 bases and J dropped 1 base, with 3 bases sitting between them. The CDR3 region is CASSLAQNTEAFF. The CDR3 DNA reads TGTGCCAGCAGTTTAGCCCAGAACACTGAAGCTTTCTTT.

The chain employs TRBV5-1 and TRBJ2-7; 8 nucleotides agree with TRBD1. CDR3 size: 14 residues. In germline, CDR1 is SGHRS, CDR2 YFSETQ. Unmatched junction bases numbered 2, after V lost 0 bases and J lost 3 bases. CDR3 protein: CASSLEQGDYEQYF. Written as DNA, the CDR3 is TGCGCCAGCAGCTTGGAACAGGGGGACTACGAGCAGTACTTC.

Only a few counts were recorded for this clonotype. Germline is not matched at one junction end, which may reflect a read error. The chain recombines TRBV3-1 with TRBJ1-2; D possibly corresponds to TRBD1 (5 bases). Per germline, CDR1 LGHDT and CDR2 YNNKEL (reference sequence). This CDR3 region has 13 residues. The CDR3 DNA follows: TGTGTCAGCAGTTACAGGTGGGACTATGGCTACACCTTC. This gives the protein CVSSYRWDYGYTF.

The J gene is TRBJ1-2, the V gene TRBV7-3; tentative D call: TRBD1 (5 bases). V lost 6 bases, J lost 8 bases, and 13 bases lay in between. The CDR3 totals 12 residues. The germline V gene encodes CDR1 SGHTA and CDR2 FQGTGA. CDR3 sequence reads: CASSSGLRGYTF. The CDR3 DNA reads as TGTGCCAGCAGTTCAGGGCTTCGCGGCTACACCTTC.

The V call is TRBV9, the J call TRBJ1-4; perhaps TRBD1 as D (6 bases). The CDR3 length is 14 residues. Trimming left V 3 bases short and J 7 bases short, with 13 bases between. Germline CDR1 reads SGDLS; CDR2 reads YYNGEE. CDR3 bases: TGTGCCAGCAGCGCCGACAGGTGGGGTGAAAAACTGTTTTTT. The encoded protein is CASSADRWGEKLFF. The whole variable domain, remainder taken from reference TRBV9 and TRBJ1-4, is DSGVTQTPKHLITATGQRVTLRCSPRSGDLSVYWYQQSLDQGLQFLIQYYNGEERAKGNILERFSAQQFPDLHSELNLSSLELGDSALYFCASSADRWGEKLFFGSGTQLSVL.

This clonotype was counted between two and nine times. V is TRBV20-1 and J is TRBJ2-7; 11 bases are shared with TRBD2. Germline CDR1 DFQATT, CDR2 SNEGSKA (reference sequence). The CDR3 is 16 residues long. J gave up 3 bases and V 5 bases, and 12 bases lay outside the gene matches. Written as DNA, the CDR3 is TGCAGTGCTCACAAAACTAGCGGGAGTGAGGTCTACGAGCAGTACTTC. Translating it yields CSAHKTSGSEVYEQYF.

This clonotype was recorded at least ten times. The chain joins TRBV4-3 to TRBJ2-5; TRBD1 agrees at 9 bases. This CDR3 comprises 16 residues. V lost 3 bases, J lost 5 bases, and 10 bases stayed unmatched. CDR1 is LGHNA and CDR2 is YSLEER in the germline V gene. The DNA for the CDR3 is TGCGCCAGCAGCCAGAGAAAGGACAGGGGAACGGAGACCCAGTACTTC. Its protein is CASSQRKDRGTETQYF.

The chain links TRBV12-3 or TRBV12-4 to TRBJ2-1; 7 bases line up with TRBD1. V was clipped by 4 bases and J by 7 bases; unmatched bases: 4. The CDR3 length is 13 residues. The CDR3 here is CASSSGQSNEQFF. The CDR3 DNA is TGTGCCAGCAGTTCGGGACAGTCGAATGAGCAGTTCTTC.

Remarks on this clonotype: At one of its ends the junction is not consistent with the germline gene, which may arise from a read error. The DNA of the CDR3 is TGCGCCAGCAGTTACCGCCCGGGGGCATTGAACACTGAAGCTTTCTTT. This gives the protein CASSYRPGALNTEAFF. The chain employs TRBV6-2 or TRBV6-3 and TRBJ1-1; D is possibly TRBD1 (6 bases). The CDR3 has 16 amino acids. The germline gives CDR1 MNHEY, CDR2 SVGEGT.

This clonotype turned up a few times. The rearrangement links TRBV10-3 to TRBJ2-5; 7 nucleotides match TRBD1. The end of the DNA is better explained by TRBJ2-7, so the J call may be wrong. The germline V gene encodes CDR1 ENHRY and CDR2 SYGVKD. The CDR3 has 18 residues. The chain's CDR3 is CAISAGQSLDQVFNEQYF. CDR3 in DNA: TGTGCCATCAGTGCGGGACAGAGCCTCGATCAAGTGTTCAACGAGCAGTACTTC.